The 30 T cell receptor beta chains below come from one sample, sequenced in a study of blood T cell repertoires in COVID-19. Repertoires were generated with immunoSEQ multiplex PCR, while TCRdb's copy carries only in-frame clones and drops some. Found here are some 400,000 clones, approximately 80% of them singletons; the top ten hold 0.85% to 1.2%. Material for sequencing was peripheral blood. The receptors were gathered from a human donor with acute or convalescent COVID-19. The donor label of this sample is uncertain.

This clone was counted only a few times. The J gene is TRBJ2-5, the V gene TRBV24-1; TRBD2 might be the D (6 bases). CDR3 length: 15 amino acids. Germline V gene sequence: CDR1 KGHDR, CDR2 SFDVKD. The V end lost 3 bases, the J end lost 5 bases, and 15 bases lay between the germline ends. Here the CDR3 reads CATSDPSEAQETQYF. In nucleotides, the CDR3 is TGTGCCACCAGTGATCCTAGCGAGGCTCAGGAGACCCAGTACTTC.

J is TRBJ1-1 and V is TRBV7-8; 7 nucleotides align to TRBD1. With V trimmed by 5 bases and J by 0 bases, 3 bases remained unmatched. CDR3 size: 14 residues. In germline, CDR1 is SGHVS, CDR2 FQNEAQ. The DNA for the CDR3 is TGTGCCAGCAGCCCCGGACAGGTGAACACTGAAGCTTTCTTT. The encoded protein is CASSPGQVNTEAFF.

This CDR3 reads CASSAQQGLTEAFF. The CDR3 nucleotides are TGTGCCAGTAGCGCCCAACAGGGGTTGACTGAAGCTTTCTTT. This chain joins TRBV19 and TRBJ1-1; TRBD1 agrees at 7 bases. The CDR3 sequence is 14 residues long. CDR1 is LNHDA and CDR2 is SQIVND in the germline V gene (reference sequence). With V trimmed by 6 bases and J by 5 bases, 9 bases remained unmatched.

The rearrangement links TRBV7-6 to TRBJ1-1, with a weak D call TRBD1 (5 bases). The ends were cut back, 1 base at V and 4 bases at J, with 13 bases in the middle. This CDR3 comprises 15 residues. Germline-derived CDR1 and CDR2 are SGHVS and FNYEAQ. The CDR3 here is CASSLVRGSGTEAFF. CDR3 sequence (DNA): TGTGCCAGCAGCTTAGTAAGGGGATCGGGCACTGAAGCTTTCTTT.

The CDR3 DNA reads as TGTGCCAGCAGTGAAGGAAACAGGGGGGGGAGGAACACTGAAGCTTTCTTT. This gives the protein CASSEGNRGGRNTEAFF. This sequence joins TRBV6-1 and TRBJ1-1; 8 nucleotides match TRBD1. The CDR3 loop spans 17 amino acids. J was trimmed by 1 base and V by 1 base; bases with no gene match: 8. Germline CDR1 reads MNHNS; CDR2 reads SASEGT.

The rearrangement uses TRBV15 and TRBJ2-4; tentatively, D is TRBD2 (5 bases). Germline V gene lookup returns CDR1 LNHNV and CDR2 YYDKDF (reference sequence). Trimming cost V 1 base and J 0 bases, with 10 bases left between them. The CDR3 has 16 amino acids. CDR3 sequence: CATSRGNAGAKNIQYF. Written as DNA, the CDR3 is TGTGCCACCAGCAGAGGGAATGCGGGAGCCAAAAACATTCAGTACTTC.

This clone was seen only a few times. The chain has TRBV5-5 and TRBJ1-1; no clear D. V was clipped by 4 bases and J by 0 bases, with 13 bases between them. The CDR3 has 15 amino acids. In germline, CDR1 is SGHKS, CDR2 YYEKEE (reference sequence). CDR3 sequence (DNA): TGTGCCAGCAGCCAGACAACAAGTATGAACACTGAAGCTTTCTTT. As protein: CASSQTTSMNTEAFF.

The chain employs TRBV11-2 and TRBJ1-5, with 7 nucleotides matching TRBD1. CDR3 length: 15 amino acids. After removal of 5 bases from V and 5 bases from J, the junction contained 9 bases not matched to a gene. Looked up from germline, CDR1 is SGHAT and CDR2 is FQNNGV. The CDR3 region has the DNA TGTGCCAGCAGCCCGGGACAGTCCAATTATCAGCCCCAGCATTTT. This encodes CASSPGQSNYQPQHF.

The chain combines TRBV3-1 (or the pseudogene TRBV3-2) with TRBJ1-2, with 11 bases identical to TRBD1. Germline assignment: CDR1 LGHDT and CDR2 YNNKEL (reference sequence). V was clipped by 5 bases and J by 5 bases; unmatched bases: 4. The CDR3 runs 14 residues. Here the CDR3 DNA reads TGTGCCAGCAGCTCGGGACAGGGGGGATATGGCTACACCTTC. Translation gives CASSSGQGGYGYTF.

This clone was seen a few times. CDR3: CASSYSRTNNEQFF. The CDR3 nucleotides read TGTGCCAGCAGTTACTCGAGGACAAACAATGAGCAGTTCTTC. This rearrangement joins TRBV6-6 to TRBJ2-1, with a tentative D call TRBD1 (5 bases). The ends were cut back, 0 bases at V and 5 bases at J, with 8 bases in the middle. The CDR3 spans 14 residues. The germline gives CDR1 MNHNY, CDR2 SVGAGI (reference sequence).

The chain links TRBV30 to TRBJ1-2; D is possibly TRBD1 (5 bases). The CDR3 totals 13 residues. Germline V gene sequence: CDR1 GTSNPN, CDR2 SVGIG (reference sequence). V lost 1 base and J lost 5, with 11 bases in between. In DNA form, the CDR3 reads TGTGCCTGGAGTGGGGGGAGGAGGTATGGCTACACCTTC. This codes for CAWSGGRRYGYTF.

The rearrangement links TRBV6-5 to TRBJ2-5, with 9 bases aligning to TRBD1. With 3 bases clipped from V and 7 bases from J, the junction kept 12 bases outside the gene matches. Germline V CDR1 and CDR2: MNHEY, SVGAGI. CDR3 size: 16 residues. CDR3 nucleotides: TGTGCCAGCAGTTATTCCTTCGTAGGACAGGGGTCGACCCAGTACTTC. This gives the protein CASSYSFVGQGSTQYF.

The gene calls are TRBV19 and TRBJ1-1, with D tentatively TRBD1 (6 bases). This CDR3 region has 15 residues. V dropped 7 bases and J dropped 1 base, with 16 bases sitting between them. From germline, CDR1 is LNHDA and CDR2 SQIVND (reference sequence). CDR3 residues: CASTRPGQTNTEAFF. DNA of the CDR3: TGTGCCAGTACCCGACCGGGACAAACGAACACTGAAGCTTTCTTT. Filled out from reference TRBV19 and TRBJ1-1, the complete variable domain reads DGGITQSPKYLFRKEGQNVTLSCEQNLNHDAMYWYRQDPGQGLRLIYYSQIVNDFQKGDIAEGYSVSREKKESFPLTVTSAQKNPTAFYLCASTRPGQTNTEAFFGQGTRLTVV.

The gene calls are TRBV10-2 and TRBJ1-3; TRBD1 is a possible D gene (6 bases). The CDR3 spans 13 residues. The V gene lost 8 bases and the J gene lost 3 bases, with 11 bases spanning the gap. CDR1 and CDR2 from the germline V gene are WSHSY and SAAADI. The CDR3 DNA follows: TGCGCCAGCCGGACAGAATATGGAAACACCATATATTTT. Translating it yields CASRTEYGNTIYF.

The gene calls are TRBV5-1 and TRBJ1-2; tentatively, D is TRBD1 (5 bases). Trimming cost V 3 bases and J 4 bases, with 13 bases left between them. Germline values: CDR1 SGHRS, CDR2 YFSETQ. CDR3 length: 14 amino acids. The CDR3 bases are TGCGCCAGCAGCTCCCAGGGTTGGAGCTATGGCTACACCTTC. It yields the protein CASSSQGWSYGYTF.

The chain couples TRBV19 to TRBJ2-4; 10 bases are a match to TRBD2. J gave up 8 bases and V 5 bases, and 12 bases lay outside the gene matches. Germline CDR1 is LNHDA and CDR2 is SQIVND (reference sequence). The CDR3 has 16 amino acids. The CDR3, as DNA: TGTGCCAGTAGTCCCTATCGAGCGGGAGGGTCAGACATTCAGTACTTC. Residues: CASSPYRAGGSDIQYF.

The chain carries TRBV6-6 and TRBJ1-5, with TRBD1 matching over 8 bases. The germline V gene has CDR1 MNHNY and CDR2 SVGAGI (reference sequence). The CDR3 loop spans 15 amino acids. J lost 2 bases, V lost 5 bases, and 5 bases had no gene match. CDR3 loop: CASSQPGQGNQPQHF. In DNA form, the CDR3 reads TGTGCCAGCAGTCAGCCGGGACAGGGCAATCAGCCCCAGCATTTT.

V usage is TRBV6-2 or TRBV6-3 and J usage is TRBJ2-7; the D gene is possibly TRBD2 (6 bases). This CDR3 is built from 15 residues. The V and J ends lost 2 bases and 2 bases respectively, with 13 bases between them. From germline, CDR1 is MNHEY and CDR2 SVGEGT. CDR3 sequence: CASSYIGTGAYEQYF. The CDR3 nucleotides are TGTGCCAGCAGTTACATAGGGACGGGGGCCTACGAGCAGTACTTC.

This clone was counted only a few times. The V gene is TRBV3-1 (or the pseudogene TRBV3-2), the J gene TRBJ2-3, with 13 bases aligning to TRBD2. Germline V gene data show CDR1 as LGHDT and CDR2 as YNNKEL (reference sequence). This CDR3 is 16 amino acids long. The V segment lost 4 bases and the J segment 6 bases; nucleotides outside the gene matches: 7. The CDR3 DNA reads as TGTGCCAGCAGCCCAGGACTAGCGGGGGCGGGGGATACGCAGTATTTT. Its translation is CASSPGLAGAGDTQYF.

This clone was seen a single time. The same CDR3 arises from other DNA sequences in this sample as well. This chain connects TRBV7-9 to TRBJ2-1, with TRBD2 identical over 9 bases. The V segment lost 5 bases and the J segment 7 bases; nucleotides outside the gene matches: 9. The CDR3 is made up of 15 amino acids. CDR1 and CDR2 from the germline V gene are SEHNR and FQNEAQ (reference sequence). The CDR3: CASSPPGLAGNEQFF. DNA of the CDR3: TGTGCCAGCAGCCCTCCGGGACTAGCAGGGAATGAGCAGTTCTTC. Full variable domain (rest looked up from reference TRBV7-9 and TRBJ2-1): DTGVSQNPRHKITKRGQNVTFRCDPISEHNRLYWYRQTLGQGPEFLTYFQNEAQLEKSRLLSDRFSAERPKGSFSTLEIQRTEQGDSAMYLCASSPPGLAGNEQFFGPGTRLTVL.

The chain is built from TRBV4-1 and TRBJ1-6; 10 bases align to TRBD1. Germline values: CDR1 MGHRA, CDR2 YSYEKL. This CDR3 has 19 residues. V was pared by 4 bases and J by 6 bases, with 15 bases of the junction left unmatched. CDR3 region: CASSPVPGQGTDINSPLHF. DNA of the CDR3: TGCGCCAGCAGCCCAGTCCCGGGACAGGGGACGGATATTAATTCACCCCTCCACTTT.

The chain joins TRBV27 to TRBJ1-2; 8 bases map to TRBD1. CDR1 MNHEY and CDR2 SMNVEV come from the germline V gene (reference sequence). There are 12 residues in the CDR3. J was trimmed by 8 bases and V by 7 bases; bases with no gene match: 6. The CDR3 nucleotides are TGTGCCAGCACGGACAGGGTACGAGGCTACACCTTC. Protein sequence: CASTDRVRGYTF.

The chain combines TRBV30 with TRBJ1-2; possibly TRBD1 for D (6 bases). Germline V lookup: CDR1 GTSNPN, CDR2 SVGIG (reference sequence). The CDR3 totals 13 residues. V lost 4 bases and J lost 6, with 15 bases in between. The CDR3 region has the DNA TGTGCCTGGAATACCCGGGACACCCATGGCTACACCTTC. It translates to CAWNTRDTHGYTF.

Here the CDR3 reads CASSLGTGFFYEQYF. The DNA of the CDR3 is TGTGCCAGCAGCTTAGGGACAGGGTTCTTTTACGAGCAGTACTTC. J is TRBJ2-7 and V is TRBV11-2; 8 bases are a match to TRBD1. The CDR3 consists of 15 residues. V was clipped by 1 base and J by 4 bases; unmatched bases: 6. Germline lookup yields CDR1 SGHAT and CDR2 FQNNGV.

The gene calls are TRBV28 and TRBJ2-7, with 7 bases aligning to TRBD1. The CDR3 is made up of 10 amino acids. CDR1 is MDHEN and CDR2 is SYDVKM in the germline V gene. Trimming took 11 bases from V and 3 from J; bases not matched to a gene: 1. In nucleotides, the CDR3 is TGTGCCTCAGGGGGCTACGAGCAGTACTTC. Translated: CASGGYEQYF.

The chain couples TRBV7-9 to TRBJ1-1; no firm D call. The germline V gene has CDR1 SEHNR and CDR2 FQNEAQ (reference sequence). The V end lost 6 bases, the J end lost 0 bases, and 11 bases lay between the germline ends. The CDR3 runs 14 residues. CDR3 loop: CASRLDILNTEAFF. Here the CDR3 DNA reads TGTGCCAGCAGACTCGACATCCTGAACACTGAAGCTTTCTTT.

The rearrangement uses TRBV15 and TRBJ1-2, with 7 nucleotides matching TRBD1. Germline CDR1 and CDR2: LNHNV and YYDKDF (reference sequence). The CDR3 spans 16 residues. Unmatched junction bases numbered 8, after V lost 0 bases and J lost 4 bases. The CDR3 is CATSRDETGEAYGYTF. CDR3 nucleotide sequence: TGTGCCACCAGCAGAGATGAAACAGGGGAGGCCTATGGCTACACCTTC.

This chain joins TRBV27 and TRBJ2-2; 7 nucleotides match TRBD2. The CDR3 is 15 amino acids. J lost 6 bases, V lost 2 bases, and 6 bases had no gene match. Looked up from germline, CDR1 is MNHEY and CDR2 is SMNVEV (reference sequence). The DNA for the CDR3 is TGTGCCAGCAGTTTACTCGGACTAGTTCCCGGGGAGCTGTTTTTT. Translating it yields CASSLLGLVPGELFF.

CDR3 region: CASSPLEANYGYTF. DNA for the CDR3: TGTGCCAGCTCACCACTCGAGGCCAACTATGGCTACACCTTC. The rearrangement uses TRBV18 and TRBJ1-2, with no clear D. Looked up from germline, CDR1 is KGHSH and CDR2 is LQKENI. The V end was cut by 1 base, the J end by 2 bases, with 8 bases between. This CDR3 has 14 residues.

This chain links TRBV7-9 with TRBJ1-2; the match to TRBD1 covers 7 bases. The germline CDR1 and CDR2 sequences are SEHNR and FQNEAQ (reference sequence). The J segment lost 5 bases and the V segment lost 2 bases, leaving 5 bases of the junction unmatched. This CDR3 spans 14 amino acids. CDR3 region: CASSLSARGYGYTF. CDR3 DNA: TGTGCCAGCAGCTTAAGCGCCAGGGGGTATGGCTACACCTTC.